This TCR beta chain appears in the sequencing data of a study of blood T cells in healthy people across ages. Germline loops: CDR1 MNHEY, CDR2 SMNVEV (reference sequence). With 4 bases clipped from V and 7 bases from J, the junction kept 7 bases outside the gene matches. This CDR3 region has 15 residues. A J-beta primer mix and a sample-barcoded 5' primer were used in a second PCR of roughly 6 to 11 cycles. TCRdb used MiXCR to reprocess the 5' RACE reads, holding one entry per CDR3 protein. The sample yields nearly 1 million distinct CDR3 sequences, approximately 50% seen once. Every donor contributed about 10 milliliters of peripheral blood by blood draw. Turning to this clonotype: The target antigen is unknown.

Study-wide results and limits: Long-lived donors had more naive CD4+ cells and higher diversity than aged donors. Age showed a roughly linear inverse relationship with TCR beta diversity per million T cells.

The clonotype originates from a woman aged 60 to 75 in good health. This chain joins TRBV27 and TRBJ2-7, with 13 bases aligning to TRBD2. Input material: blood. CDR3 amino acids: CASSSGTSGMGEQYF. Here the CDR3 DNA reads TGTGCCAGCAGTTCCGGGACTAGCGGGATGGGGGAGCAGTACTTC.